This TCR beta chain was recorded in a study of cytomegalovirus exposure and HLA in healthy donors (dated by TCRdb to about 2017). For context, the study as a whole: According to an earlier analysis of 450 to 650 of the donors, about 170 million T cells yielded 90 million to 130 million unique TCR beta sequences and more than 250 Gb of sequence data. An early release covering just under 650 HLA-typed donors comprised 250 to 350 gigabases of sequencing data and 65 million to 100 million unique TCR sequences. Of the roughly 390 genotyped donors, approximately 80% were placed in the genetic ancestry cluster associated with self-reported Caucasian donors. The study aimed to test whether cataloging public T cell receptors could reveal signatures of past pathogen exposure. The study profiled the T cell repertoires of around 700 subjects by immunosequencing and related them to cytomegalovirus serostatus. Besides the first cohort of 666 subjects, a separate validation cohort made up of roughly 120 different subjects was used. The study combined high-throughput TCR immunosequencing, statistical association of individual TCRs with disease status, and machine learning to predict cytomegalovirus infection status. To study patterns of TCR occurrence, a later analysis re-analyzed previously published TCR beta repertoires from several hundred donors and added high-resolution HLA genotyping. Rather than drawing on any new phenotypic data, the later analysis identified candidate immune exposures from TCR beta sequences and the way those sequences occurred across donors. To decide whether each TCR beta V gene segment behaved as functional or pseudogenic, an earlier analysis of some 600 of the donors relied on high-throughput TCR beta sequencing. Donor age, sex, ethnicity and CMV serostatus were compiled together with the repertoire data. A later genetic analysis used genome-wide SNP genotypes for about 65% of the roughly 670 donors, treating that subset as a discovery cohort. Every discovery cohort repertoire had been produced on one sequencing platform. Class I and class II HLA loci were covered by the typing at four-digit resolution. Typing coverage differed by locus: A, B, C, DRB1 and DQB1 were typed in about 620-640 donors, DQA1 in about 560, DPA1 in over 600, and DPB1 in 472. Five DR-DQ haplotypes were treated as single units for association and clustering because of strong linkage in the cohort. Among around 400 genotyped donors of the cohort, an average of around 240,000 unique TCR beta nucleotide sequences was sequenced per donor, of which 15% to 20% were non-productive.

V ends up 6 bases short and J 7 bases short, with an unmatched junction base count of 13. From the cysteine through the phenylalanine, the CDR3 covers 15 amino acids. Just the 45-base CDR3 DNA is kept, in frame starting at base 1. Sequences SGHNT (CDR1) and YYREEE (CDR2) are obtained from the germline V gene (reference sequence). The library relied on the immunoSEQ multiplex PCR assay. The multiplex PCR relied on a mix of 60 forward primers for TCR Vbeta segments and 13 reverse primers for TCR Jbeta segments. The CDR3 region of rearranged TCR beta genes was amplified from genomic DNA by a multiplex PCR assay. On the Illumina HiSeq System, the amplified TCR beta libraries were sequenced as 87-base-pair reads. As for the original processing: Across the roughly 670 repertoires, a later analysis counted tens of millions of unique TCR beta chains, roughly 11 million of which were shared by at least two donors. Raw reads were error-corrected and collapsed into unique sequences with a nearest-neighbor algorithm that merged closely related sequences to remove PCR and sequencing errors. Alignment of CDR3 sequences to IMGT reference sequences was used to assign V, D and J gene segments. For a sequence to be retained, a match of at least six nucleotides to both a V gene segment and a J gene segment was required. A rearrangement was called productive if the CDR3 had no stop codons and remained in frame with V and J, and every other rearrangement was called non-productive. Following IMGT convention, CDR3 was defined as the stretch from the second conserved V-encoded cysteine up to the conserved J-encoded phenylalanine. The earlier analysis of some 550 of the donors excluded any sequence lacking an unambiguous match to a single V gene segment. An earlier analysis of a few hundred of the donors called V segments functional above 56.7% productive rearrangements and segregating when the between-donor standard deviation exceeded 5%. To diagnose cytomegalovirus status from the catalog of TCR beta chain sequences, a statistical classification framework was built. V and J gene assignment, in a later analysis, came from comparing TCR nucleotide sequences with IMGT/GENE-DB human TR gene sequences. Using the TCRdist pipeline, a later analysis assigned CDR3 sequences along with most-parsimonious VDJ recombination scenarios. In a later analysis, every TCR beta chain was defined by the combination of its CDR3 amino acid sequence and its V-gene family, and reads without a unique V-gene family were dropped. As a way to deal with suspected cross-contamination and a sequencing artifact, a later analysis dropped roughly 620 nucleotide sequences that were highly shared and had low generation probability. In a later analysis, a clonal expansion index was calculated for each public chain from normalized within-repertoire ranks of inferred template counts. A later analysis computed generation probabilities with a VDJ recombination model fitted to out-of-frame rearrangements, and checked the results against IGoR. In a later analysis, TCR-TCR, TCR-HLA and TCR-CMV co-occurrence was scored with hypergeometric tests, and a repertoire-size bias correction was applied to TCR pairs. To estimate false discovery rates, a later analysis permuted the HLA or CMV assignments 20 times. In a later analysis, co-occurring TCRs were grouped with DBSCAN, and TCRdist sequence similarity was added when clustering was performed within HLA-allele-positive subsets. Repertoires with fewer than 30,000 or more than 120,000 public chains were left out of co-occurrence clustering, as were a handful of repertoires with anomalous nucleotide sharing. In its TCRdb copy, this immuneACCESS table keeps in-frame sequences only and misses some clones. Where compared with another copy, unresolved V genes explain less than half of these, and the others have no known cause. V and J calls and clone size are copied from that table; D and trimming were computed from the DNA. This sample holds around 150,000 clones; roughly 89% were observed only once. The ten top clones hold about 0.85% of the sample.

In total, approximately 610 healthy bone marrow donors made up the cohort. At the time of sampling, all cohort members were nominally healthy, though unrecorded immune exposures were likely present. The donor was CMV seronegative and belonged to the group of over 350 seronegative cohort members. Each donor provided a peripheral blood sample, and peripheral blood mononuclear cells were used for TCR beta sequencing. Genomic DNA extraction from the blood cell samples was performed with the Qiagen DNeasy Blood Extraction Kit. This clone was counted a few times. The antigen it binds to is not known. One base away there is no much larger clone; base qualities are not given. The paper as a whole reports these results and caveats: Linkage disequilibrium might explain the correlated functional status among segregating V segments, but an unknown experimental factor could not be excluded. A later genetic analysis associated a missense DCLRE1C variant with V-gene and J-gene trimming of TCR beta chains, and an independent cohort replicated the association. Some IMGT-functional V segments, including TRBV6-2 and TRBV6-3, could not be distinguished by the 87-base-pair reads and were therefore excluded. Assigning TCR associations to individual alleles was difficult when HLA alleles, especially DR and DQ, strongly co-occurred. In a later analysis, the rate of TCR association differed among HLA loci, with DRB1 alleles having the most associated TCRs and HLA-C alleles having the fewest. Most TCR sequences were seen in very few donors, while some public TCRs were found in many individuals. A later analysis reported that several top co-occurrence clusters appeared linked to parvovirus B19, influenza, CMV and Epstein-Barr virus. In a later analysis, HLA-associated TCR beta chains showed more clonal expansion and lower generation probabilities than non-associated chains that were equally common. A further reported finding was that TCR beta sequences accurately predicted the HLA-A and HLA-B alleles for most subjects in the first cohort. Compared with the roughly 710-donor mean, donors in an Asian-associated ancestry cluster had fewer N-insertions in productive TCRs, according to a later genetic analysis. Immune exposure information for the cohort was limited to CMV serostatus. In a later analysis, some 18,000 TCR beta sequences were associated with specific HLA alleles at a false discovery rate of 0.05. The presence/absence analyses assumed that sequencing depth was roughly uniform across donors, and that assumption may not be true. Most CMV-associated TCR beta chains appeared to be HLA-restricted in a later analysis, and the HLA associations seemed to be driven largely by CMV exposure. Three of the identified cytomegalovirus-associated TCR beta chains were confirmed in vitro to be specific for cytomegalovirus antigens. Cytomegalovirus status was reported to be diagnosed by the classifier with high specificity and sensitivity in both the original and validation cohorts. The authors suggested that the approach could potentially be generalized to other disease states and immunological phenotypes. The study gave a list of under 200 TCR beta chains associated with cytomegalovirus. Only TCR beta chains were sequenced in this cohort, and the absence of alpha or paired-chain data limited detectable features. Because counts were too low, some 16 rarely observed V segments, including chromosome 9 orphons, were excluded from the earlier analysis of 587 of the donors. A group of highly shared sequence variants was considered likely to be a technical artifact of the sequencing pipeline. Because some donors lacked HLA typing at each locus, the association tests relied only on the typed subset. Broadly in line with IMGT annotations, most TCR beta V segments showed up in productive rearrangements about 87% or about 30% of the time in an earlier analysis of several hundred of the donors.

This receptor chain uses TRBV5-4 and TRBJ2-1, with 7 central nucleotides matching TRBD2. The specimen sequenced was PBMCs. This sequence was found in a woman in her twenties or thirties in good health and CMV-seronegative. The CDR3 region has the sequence CASTRQEGGPNEQFF. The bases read TGTGCCAGCACCAGGCAGGAGGGAGGGCCTAATGAGCAGTTCTTC.